This T cell receptor beta chain was observed in a study of regulatory T cells in long-lasting Graves disease. Notes on the study in general: New patients shared fewer public clonotypes (over 900) than persistent patients did (roughly 2,700). Persistent disease was characterized by preferential usage of TRBV28, TRBJ1-2 and TRBJ2-5.

The authors built TCR beta libraries using iRepertoire HTBI primers and Arm-PCR of CDR3 regions. Authors' analysis steps: The study identified more than 55 TRBV and more than 11 TRBJ segments across samples. MiXCR was run by TCRdb on the multiplex PCR reads, yielding one entry per CDR3 protein. The V and J calls, along with clone size, are taken from TCRdb and not from the paper's own processing. The sample lists roughly 400,000 distinct CDR3 sequences, roughly a fifth occurring once. Time point in this sample: persistent/refractory GD, antithyroid drugs over 5 years with positive TRAb. Making the TCR library involved RNA that had been extracted from PBMCs. This clonotype was recorded many times. Its matching antigen is unknown. With 6 bases clipped from V and 7 bases from J, the junction kept 13 bases outside the gene matches. This CDR3 comprises 16 residues.

This chain joins TRBV12-3 or TRBV12-4 and TRBJ1-5, with 9 bases identical to TRBD1. The TCR was taken from a female donor with Graves disease. Sample: peripheral blood mononuclear cells (PBMCs), taken when the disease was refractory, from a patient treated with antithyroid drugs. This chain's CDR3 is CASRPGTGGMRQPQHF. CDR3 nucleotides: TGTGCCAGCAGGCCCGGTACAGGGGGCATGAGGCAGCCCCAGCATTTT.